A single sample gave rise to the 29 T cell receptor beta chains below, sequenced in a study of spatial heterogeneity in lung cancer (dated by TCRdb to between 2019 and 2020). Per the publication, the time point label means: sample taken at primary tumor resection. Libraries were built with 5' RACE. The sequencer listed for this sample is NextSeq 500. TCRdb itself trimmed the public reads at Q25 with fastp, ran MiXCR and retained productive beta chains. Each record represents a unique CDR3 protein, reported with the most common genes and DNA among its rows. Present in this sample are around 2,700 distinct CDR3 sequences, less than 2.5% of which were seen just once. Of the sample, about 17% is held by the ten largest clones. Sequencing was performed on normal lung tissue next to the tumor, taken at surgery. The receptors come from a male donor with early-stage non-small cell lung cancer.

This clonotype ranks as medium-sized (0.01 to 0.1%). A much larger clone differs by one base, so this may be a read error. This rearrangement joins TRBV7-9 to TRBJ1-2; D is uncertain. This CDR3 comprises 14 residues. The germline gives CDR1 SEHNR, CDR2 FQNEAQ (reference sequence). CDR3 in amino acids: CASSPRTVGRGYNF. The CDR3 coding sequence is TGTGCCAGCAGCCCCAGGACCGTTGGCCGAGGCTACAACTTC. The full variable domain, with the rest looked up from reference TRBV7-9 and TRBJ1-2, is DTGVSQNPRHKITKRGQNVTFRCDPISEHNRLYWYRQTLGQGPEFLTYFQNEAQLEKSRLLSDRFSAERPKGSFSTLEIQRTEQGDSAMYLCASSPRTVGRGYNFGSGTRLTVV.

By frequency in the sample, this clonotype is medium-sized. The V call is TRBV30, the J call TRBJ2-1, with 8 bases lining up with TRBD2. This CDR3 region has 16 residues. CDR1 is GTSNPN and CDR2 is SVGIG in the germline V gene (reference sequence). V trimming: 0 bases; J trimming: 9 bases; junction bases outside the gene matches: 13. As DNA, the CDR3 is TGTGCCTGGAGTGTATGGGGTAGCGGGGATATTGGTGAGCAGTTCTTC. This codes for CAWSVWGSGDIGEQFF.

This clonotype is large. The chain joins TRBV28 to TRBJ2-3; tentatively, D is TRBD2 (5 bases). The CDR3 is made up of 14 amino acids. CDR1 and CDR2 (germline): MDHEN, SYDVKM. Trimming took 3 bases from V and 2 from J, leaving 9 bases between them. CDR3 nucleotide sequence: TGTGCCAGCAGTTTGAGTCGGGACACAGATACGCAGTATTTT. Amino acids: CASSLSRDTDTQYF.

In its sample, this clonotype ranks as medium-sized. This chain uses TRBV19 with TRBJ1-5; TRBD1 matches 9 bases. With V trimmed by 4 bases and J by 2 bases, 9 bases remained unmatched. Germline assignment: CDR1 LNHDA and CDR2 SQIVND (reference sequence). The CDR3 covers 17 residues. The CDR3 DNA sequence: TGTGCCAGTAGTAGGGACAGGGTTGGTGGTCGCAATCAGCCCCAGCATTTT. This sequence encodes CASSRDRVGGRNQPQHF.

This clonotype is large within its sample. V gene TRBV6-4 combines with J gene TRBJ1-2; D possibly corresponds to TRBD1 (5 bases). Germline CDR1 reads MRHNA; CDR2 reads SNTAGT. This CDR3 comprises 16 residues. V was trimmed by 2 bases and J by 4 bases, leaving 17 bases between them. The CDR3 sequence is CASSDGSGTPGYGYTF. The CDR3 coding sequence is TGTGCCAGCAGTGACGGTTCCGGGACTCCGGGCTATGGCTACACCTTC.

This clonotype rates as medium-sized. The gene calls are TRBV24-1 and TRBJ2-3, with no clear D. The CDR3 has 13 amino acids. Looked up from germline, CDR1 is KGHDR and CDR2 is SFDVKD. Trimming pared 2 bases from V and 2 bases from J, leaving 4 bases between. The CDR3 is CATSDSFTDTQYF. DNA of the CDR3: TGTGCCACCAGTGATTCGTTCACAGATACGCAGTATTTT.

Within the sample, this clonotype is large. The DNA of the CDR3 is TGTGCCAGCAGCTCTAGCCAATCGGGCCGAGCTAACTATGGCTACACCTTC. Residues: CASSSSQSGRANYGYTF. The chain couples TRBV5-4 to TRBJ1-2; D gene unclear. V was shortened by 3 bases and J by 0 bases, with 18 bases between the two germline ends. CDR3 length equals 17 residues. Germline values: CDR1 SGHNT, CDR2 YYREEE (reference sequence).

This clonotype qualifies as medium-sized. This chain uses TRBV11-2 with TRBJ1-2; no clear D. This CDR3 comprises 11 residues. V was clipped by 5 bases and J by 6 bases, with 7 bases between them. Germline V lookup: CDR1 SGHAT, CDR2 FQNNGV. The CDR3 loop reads CASSARDGYTF. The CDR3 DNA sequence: TGTGCCAGCAGCGCCCGAGATGGCTACACCTTC.

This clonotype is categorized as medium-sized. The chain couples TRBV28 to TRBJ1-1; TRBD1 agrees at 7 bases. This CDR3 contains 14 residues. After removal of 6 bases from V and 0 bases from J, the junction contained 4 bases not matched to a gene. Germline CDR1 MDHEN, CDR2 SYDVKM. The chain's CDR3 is CASRTGDLNTEAFF. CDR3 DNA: TGTGCCAGCAGAACAGGGGATCTGAACACTGAAGCTTTCTTT.

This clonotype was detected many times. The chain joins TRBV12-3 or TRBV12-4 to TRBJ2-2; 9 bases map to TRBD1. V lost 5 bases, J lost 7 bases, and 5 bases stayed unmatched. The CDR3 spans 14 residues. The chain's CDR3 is CASSEDRGNGELFF. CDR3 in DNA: TGTGCCAGCAGTGAGGACAGGGGAAACGGGGAGCTGTTTTTT.

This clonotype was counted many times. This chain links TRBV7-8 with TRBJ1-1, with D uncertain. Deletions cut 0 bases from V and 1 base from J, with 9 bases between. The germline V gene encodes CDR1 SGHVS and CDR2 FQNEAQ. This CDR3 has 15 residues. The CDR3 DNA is TGTGCCAGCAGCTTAGCCGGCAGCTGGAACACTGAAGCTTTCTTT. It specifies CASSLAGSWNTEAFF.

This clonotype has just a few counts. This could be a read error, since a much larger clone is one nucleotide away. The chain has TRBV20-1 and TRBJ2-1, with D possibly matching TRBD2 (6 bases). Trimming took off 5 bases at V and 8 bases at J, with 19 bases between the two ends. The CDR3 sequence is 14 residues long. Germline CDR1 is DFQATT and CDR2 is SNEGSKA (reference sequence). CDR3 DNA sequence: TGCAGTGCTTTACCGGGACTCCCTAGGGATGAGCAGTTCTTC. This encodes CSALPGLPRDEQFF.

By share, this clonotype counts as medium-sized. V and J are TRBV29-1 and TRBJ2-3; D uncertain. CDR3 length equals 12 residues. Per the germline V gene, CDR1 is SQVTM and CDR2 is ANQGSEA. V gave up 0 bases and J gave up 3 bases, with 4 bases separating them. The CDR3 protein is CSVEDGTDTQYF. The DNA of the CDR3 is TGCAGCGTTGAAGATGGTACAGATACGCAGTATTTT.

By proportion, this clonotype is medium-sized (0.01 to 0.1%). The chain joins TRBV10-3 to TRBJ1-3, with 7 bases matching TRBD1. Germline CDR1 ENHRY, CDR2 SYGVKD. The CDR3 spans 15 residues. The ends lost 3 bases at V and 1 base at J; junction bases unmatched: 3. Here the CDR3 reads CAISDQTGSGNTIYF. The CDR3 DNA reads TGTGCCATCAGTGACCAGACAGGGTCTGGAAACACCATATATTTT.

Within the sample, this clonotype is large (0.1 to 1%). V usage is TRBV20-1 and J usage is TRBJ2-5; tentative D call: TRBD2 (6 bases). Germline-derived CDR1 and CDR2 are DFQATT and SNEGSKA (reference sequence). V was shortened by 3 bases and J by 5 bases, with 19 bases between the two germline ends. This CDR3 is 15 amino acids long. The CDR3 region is CSASLGGGGGETQYF. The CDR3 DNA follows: TGCAGTGCTAGTTTGGGGGGAGGTGGAGGGGAGACCCAGTACTTC.

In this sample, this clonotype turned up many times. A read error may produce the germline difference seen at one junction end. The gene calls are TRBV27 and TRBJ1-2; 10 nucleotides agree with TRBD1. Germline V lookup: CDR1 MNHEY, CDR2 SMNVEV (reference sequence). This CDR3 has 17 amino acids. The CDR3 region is CASKPDRGIGSDYGDTF. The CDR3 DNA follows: TGTGCCAGCAAGCCGGACAGGGGGATCGGTAGTGACTATGGCGACACCTTC.

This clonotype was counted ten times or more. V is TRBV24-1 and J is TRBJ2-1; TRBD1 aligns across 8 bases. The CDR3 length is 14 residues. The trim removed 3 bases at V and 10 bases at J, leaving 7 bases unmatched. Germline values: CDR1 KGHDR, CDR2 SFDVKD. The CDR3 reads CATSDPGQGAEQFF. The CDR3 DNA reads TGTGCCACCAGTGATCCTGGACAGGGCGCAGAGCAGTTCTTC.

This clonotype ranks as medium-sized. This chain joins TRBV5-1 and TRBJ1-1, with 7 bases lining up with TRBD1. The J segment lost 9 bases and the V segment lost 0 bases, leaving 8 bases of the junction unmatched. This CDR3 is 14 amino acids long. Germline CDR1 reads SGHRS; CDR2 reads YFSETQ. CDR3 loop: CASSLDARDRKAFF. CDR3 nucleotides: TGCGCCAGCAGCTTGGATGCCAGGGACAGAAAAGCTTTCTTT.

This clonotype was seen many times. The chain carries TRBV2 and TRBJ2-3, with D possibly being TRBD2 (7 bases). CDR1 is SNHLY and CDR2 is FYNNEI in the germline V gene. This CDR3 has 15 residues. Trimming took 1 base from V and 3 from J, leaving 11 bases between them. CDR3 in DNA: TGTGCCAGCAGTGAAGGGGGGGGCCGGACAGATACGCAGTATTTT. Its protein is CASSEGGGRTDTQYF.

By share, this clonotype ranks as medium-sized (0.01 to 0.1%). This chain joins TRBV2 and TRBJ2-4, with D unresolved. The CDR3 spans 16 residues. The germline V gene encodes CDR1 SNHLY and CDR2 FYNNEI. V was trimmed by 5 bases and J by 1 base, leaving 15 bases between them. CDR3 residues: CASSSDGWVAKNIQYF. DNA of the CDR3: TGTGCCAGCAGTAGCGACGGGTGGGTCGCCAAAAACATTCAGTACTTC.

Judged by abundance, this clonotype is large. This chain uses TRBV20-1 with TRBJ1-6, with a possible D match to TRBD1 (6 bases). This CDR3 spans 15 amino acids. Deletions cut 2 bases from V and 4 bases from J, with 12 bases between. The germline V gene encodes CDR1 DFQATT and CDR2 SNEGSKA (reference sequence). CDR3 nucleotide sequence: TGCAGTGCTAGAACAGGGTCCTTTTATAATTCACCCCTCCACTTT. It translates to CSARTGSFYNSPLHF.

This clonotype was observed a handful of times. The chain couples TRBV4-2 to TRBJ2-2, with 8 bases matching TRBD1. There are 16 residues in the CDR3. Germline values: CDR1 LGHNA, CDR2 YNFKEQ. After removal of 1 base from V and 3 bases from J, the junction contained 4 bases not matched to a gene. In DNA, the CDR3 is TGTGCCAGCAGCCAAGGCAGGGGGCGTTACACCGGGGAGCTGTTTTTT. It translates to CASSQGRGRYTGELFF.

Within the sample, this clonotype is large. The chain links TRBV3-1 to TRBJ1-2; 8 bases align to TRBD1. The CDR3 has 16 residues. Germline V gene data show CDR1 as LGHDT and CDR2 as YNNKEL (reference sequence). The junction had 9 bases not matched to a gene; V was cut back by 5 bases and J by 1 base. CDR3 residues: CASSSGQGNVNYGYTF. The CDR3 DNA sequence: TGTGCCAGCAGCTCCGGACAGGGAAACGTTAACTATGGCTACACCTTC.

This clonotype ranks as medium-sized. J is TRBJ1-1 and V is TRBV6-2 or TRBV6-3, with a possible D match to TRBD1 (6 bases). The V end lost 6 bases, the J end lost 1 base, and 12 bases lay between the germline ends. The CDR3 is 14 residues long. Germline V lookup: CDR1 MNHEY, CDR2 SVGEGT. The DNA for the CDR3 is TGTGCCAGCAGCCGGGGACACTCGAACACTGAAGCTTTCTTT. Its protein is CASSRGHSNTEAFF.

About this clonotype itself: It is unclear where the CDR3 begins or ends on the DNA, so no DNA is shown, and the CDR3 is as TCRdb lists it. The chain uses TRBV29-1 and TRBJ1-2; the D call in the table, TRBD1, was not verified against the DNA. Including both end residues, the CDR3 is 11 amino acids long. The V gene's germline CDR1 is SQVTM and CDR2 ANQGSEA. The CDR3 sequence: CSVGQGAPYNF.

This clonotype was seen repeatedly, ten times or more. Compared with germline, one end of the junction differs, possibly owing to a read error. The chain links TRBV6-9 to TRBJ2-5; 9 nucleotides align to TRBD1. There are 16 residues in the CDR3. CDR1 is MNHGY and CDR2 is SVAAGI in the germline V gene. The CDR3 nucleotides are TGTGCCACCAGTGATACCGACAGGGGGGCCCCAGAGACCCAGTACTTC. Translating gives CATSDTDRGAPETQYF.

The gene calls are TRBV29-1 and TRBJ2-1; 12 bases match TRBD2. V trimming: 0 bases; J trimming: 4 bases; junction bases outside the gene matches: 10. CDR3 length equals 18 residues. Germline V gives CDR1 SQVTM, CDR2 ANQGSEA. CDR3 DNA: TGCAGCGTTGAAGATCAGGGTCTAGCGGGGGGGGGATACAATGAGCAGTTCTTC. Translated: CSVEDQGLAGGGYNEQFF.

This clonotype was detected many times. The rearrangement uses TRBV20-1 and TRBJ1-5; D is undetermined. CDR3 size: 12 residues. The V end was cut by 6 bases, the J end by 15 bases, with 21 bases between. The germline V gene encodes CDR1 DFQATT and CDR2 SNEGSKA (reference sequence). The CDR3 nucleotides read TGCAGTGCCCCAGATTTGGATGGAGCTGGGCATTTT. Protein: CSAPDLDGAGHF.

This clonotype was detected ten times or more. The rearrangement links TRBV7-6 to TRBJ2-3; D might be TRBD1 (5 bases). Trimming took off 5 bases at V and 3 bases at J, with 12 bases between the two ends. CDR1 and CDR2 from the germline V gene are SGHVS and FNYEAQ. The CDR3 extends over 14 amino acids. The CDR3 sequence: CASSTSSGTDTQYF. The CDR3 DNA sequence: TGTGCCAGCAGCACCAGTTCAGGGACAGATACGCAGTATTTT. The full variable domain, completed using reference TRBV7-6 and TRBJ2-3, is GAGVSQSPRYKVTKRGQDVALRCDPISGHVSLYWYRQALGQGPEFLTYFNYEAQQDKSGLPNDRFSAERPEGSISTLTIQRTEQRDSAMYRCASSTSSGTDTQYFGPGTRLTVL.